The rows below give T cell receptor beta chains drawn from one sample of a study of cytomegalovirus exposure and HLA in healthy donors. Clones were sequenced by immunoSEQ multiplex PCR, and TCRdb holds only the in-frame ones, with some missing. The sample includes 95,000 to 100,000 clones, around 76% of them seen just once. The sample comprised PBMCs. Source of these receptors: a human donor in good health. Each CDR3 is given with its conserved first and last residue. Each record gives: CDR3 protein, CDR3 DNA, D gene, V gene, clone size, J gene. A D gene is named only where the DNA matches it firmly. For some rows the clone size is stated as once, few or many, or as a class when expanded; others skip it.

CDR3: CASSLTGGNTGTEAFF; DNA: TGCGCCAGCAGCTTGACAGGGGGCAATACGGGCACTGAAGCTTTCTTT; D: TRBD1; V: TRBV5-1; size: .; J: TRBJ1-1
CDR3: CASSQSGGTEAFF; DNA: TGTGCCAGCAGCCAAAGCGGGGGCACTGAAGCTTTCTTT; D: .; V: TRBV25-1; size: .; J: TRBJ1-1
CDR3: CASRVVGNLLDEQFF; DNA: TGTGCCAGCAGGGTTGTCGGGAACCTATTAGATGAGCAGTTCTTC; D: .; V: TRBV11-2; size: once; J: TRBJ2-1
CDR3: CASSSLGAETDTQYF; DNA: TGTGCCAGCAGTTCCCTAGGGGCAGAGACAGATACGCAGTATTTT; D: .; V: TRBV6-5; size: .; J: TRBJ2-3
CDR3: CATSLPDRVTEAFF; DNA: TGTGCCACCAGCCTACCCGACAGGGTCACTGAAGCTTTCTTT; D: TRBD1; V: TRBV15; size: .; J: TRBJ1-1
CDR3: CASSNIPGEGPYEQYF; DNA: TGTGCCAGCAGCAACATACCGGGAGAGGGCCCCTACGAGCAGTACTTC; D: .; V: TRBV7-9; size: .; J: TRBJ2-7
CDR3: CAWSVFAGTGNGYTF; DNA: TGTGCCTGGAGTGTCTTCGCCGGGACAGGCAATGGCTACACCTTC; D: TRBD1; V: TRBV30; size: once; J: TRBJ1-2
CDR3: CASNGAGGTDTQYF; DNA: TGCGCCAGCAACGGAGCGGGGGGCACAGATACGCAGTATTTT; D: TRBD2; V: TRBV5-1; size: .; J: TRBJ2-3
CDR3: CASSARGRETQYF; DNA: TGTGCCAGCAGTGCACGTGGGAGAGAGACCCAGTACTTC; D: .; V: TRBV6-1; size: .; J: TRBJ2-5
CDR3: CASSQEGADHNEQFF; DNA: TGTGCCAGCAGCCAAGAAGGGGCCGACCACAATGAGCAGTTCTTC; D: .; V: TRBV4-2; size: once; J: TRBJ2-1
CDR3: CASSFPGADTQYF; DNA: TGCGCCAGCAGCTTTCCAGGTGCAGATACGCAGTATTTT; D: .; V: TRBV5-1; size: once; J: TRBJ2-3
CDR3: CASSQGAGVGEKLFF; DNA: TGCGCCAGCAGCCAAGGTGCGGGGGTAGGTGAAAAACTGTTTTTT; D: .; V: TRBV4-3; size: few; J: TRBJ1-4
CDR3: CASSSGTGGTDTQYF; DNA: TGTGCCAGCTCGTCCGGGACAGGGGGCACAGATACGCAGTATTTT; D: TRBD1; V: TRBV18; size: .; J: TRBJ2-3
CDR3: CASRQRLAGRGRSTDTQYF; DNA: TGTGCCAGCAGGCAACGACTAGCGGGAAGGGGTAGAAGCACAGATACGCAGTATTTT; D: .; V: TRBV21-1; size: .; J: TRBJ2-3
CDR3: CASRYRVGETQYF; DNA: TGTGCCAGCAGGTACAGGGTAGGGGAGACCCAGTACTTC; D: .; V: TRBV6-1; size: .; J: TRBJ2-5
CDR3: CASSWTGATNEKLFF; DNA: TGCGCCAGCAGCTGGACAGGGGCAACTAATGAAAAACTGTTTTTT; D: TRBD1; V: TRBV5-1; size: .; J: TRBJ1-4
CDR3: CASSLQLIGLAGGYTF; DNA: TGCGCCAGCAGCTTGCAACTAATCGGACTTGCCGGTGGCTACACCTTC; D: .; V: TRBV5-1; size: .; J: TRBJ1-2
CDR3: CASSYLGTDNYGYTF; DNA: TGTGCCAGCAGTTATTTAGGGACAGACAACTATGGCTACACCTTC; D: TRBD1; V: TRBV6-5; size: .; J: TRBJ1-2
CDR3: CASSLGGQLNEQFF; DNA: TGCGCCAGCAGCTTGGGAGGACAGCTCAATGAGCAGTTCTTC; D: .; V: TRBV5-1; size: .; J: TRBJ2-1
CDR3: CASTSGRETQYF; DNA: TGTGCCAGCACCTCAGGAAGGGAGACCCAGTACTTC; D: .; V: TRBV7-8; size: .; J: TRBJ2-5
CDR3: CASSIRVHGELFF; DNA: TGTGCCAGCAGTATCCGGGTTCACGGGGAGCTGTTTTTT; D: .; V: TRBV2; size: few; J: TRBJ2-2
CDR3: CATSGLFPPTGELFF; DNA: TGTGCCACCAGCGGTCTATTTCCGCCGACCGGGGAGCTGTTTTTT; D: .; V: TRBV15; size: once; J: TRBJ2-2
CDR3: CASSNTGVSNQPQHF; DNA: TGTGCCAGTAGCAATACCGGGGTTAGCAATCAGCCCCAGCATTTT; D: .; V: TRBV19; size: .; J: TRBJ1-5
CDR3: CASSESTLANYGYTF; DNA: TGCGCCAGCAGTGAGTCGACCCTAGCAAACTATGGCTACACCTTC; D: .; V: TRBV10-2; size: .; J: TRBJ1-2
CDR3: CASSLRLAGRGMGNYGYTF; DNA: TGCGCCAGCAGCTTGCGGCTGGCGGGCCGGGGAATGGGGAACTATGGCTACACCTTC; D: .; V: TRBV5-1; size: .; J: TRBJ1-2
CDR3: CASSPYGVSRKLFF; DNA: TGTGCCAGCTCACCATACGGGGTCTCGCGGAAACTGTTTTTT; D: .; V: TRBV18; size: .; J: TRBJ1-4